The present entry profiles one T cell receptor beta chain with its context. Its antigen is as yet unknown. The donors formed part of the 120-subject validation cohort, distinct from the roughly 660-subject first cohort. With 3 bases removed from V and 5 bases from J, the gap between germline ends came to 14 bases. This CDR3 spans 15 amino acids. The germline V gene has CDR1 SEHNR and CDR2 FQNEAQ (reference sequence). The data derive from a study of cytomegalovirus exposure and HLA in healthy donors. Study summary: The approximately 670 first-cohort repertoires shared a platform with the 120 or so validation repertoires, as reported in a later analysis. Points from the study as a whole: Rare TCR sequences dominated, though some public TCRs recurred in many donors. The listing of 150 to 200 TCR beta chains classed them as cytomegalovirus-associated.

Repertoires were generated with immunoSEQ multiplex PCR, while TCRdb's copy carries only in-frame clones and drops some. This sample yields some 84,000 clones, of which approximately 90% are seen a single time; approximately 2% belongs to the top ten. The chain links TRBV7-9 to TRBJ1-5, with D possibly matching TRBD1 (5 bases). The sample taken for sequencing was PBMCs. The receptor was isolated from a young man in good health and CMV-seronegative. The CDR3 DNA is TGTGCCAGCAGCTTCGGCCAGGGATGGGATCAGCCCCAGCATTTT. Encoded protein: CASSFGQGWDQPQHF.